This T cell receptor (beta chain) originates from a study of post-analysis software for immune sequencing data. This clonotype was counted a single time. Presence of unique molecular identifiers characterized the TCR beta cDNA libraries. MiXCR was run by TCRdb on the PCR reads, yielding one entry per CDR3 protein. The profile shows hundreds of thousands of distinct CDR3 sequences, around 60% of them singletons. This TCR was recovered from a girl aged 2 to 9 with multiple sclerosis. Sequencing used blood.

Here the CDR3 DNA reads TGCAGTGCCGCTACCGCTAGCGTGGGTTACGAGCAGTACTTC. It translates to CSAATASVGYEQYF. The chain joins TRBV20-1 to TRBJ2-5; D might be TRBD2 (6 bases). The J call may be wrong; the DNA end is better matched by TRBJ2-7. The CDR3 is made up of 14 amino acids. The germline CDR1 and CDR2 sequences are DFQATT and SNEGSKA (reference sequence).